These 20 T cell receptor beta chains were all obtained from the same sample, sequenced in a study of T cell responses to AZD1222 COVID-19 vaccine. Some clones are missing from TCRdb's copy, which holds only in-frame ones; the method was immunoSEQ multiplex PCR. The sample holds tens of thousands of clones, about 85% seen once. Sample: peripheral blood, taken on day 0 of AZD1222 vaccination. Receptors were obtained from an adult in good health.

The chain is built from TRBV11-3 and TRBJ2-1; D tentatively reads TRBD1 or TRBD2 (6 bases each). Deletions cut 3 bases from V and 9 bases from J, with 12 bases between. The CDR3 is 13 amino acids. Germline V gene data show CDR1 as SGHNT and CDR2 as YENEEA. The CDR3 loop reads CASSLTEGGEQFF. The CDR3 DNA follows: TGTGCCAGCAGCTTGACTGAGGGGGGTGAGCAGTTCTTC. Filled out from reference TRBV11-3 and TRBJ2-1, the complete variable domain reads EAGVVQSPRYKIIEKKQPVAFWCNPISGHNTLYWYLQNLGQGPELLIRYENEEAVDDSQLPKDRFSAERLKGVDSTLKIQPAELGDSAVYLCASSLTEGGEQFFGPGTRLTVL.

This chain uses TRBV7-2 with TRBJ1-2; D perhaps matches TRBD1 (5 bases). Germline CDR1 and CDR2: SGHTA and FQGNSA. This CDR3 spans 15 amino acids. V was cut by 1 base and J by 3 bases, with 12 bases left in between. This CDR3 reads CASSLGGRGDYGYTF. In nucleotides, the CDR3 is TGTGCCAGCAGCTTAGGTGGACGGGGGGACTATGGCTACACCTTC.

CDR3 coding DNA: TGCGCCAGCAGCCAAGGGGTGGGGAGAAACACAGATACGCAGTATTTT. Its translation is CASSQGVGRNTDTQYF. V usage is TRBV4-3 and J usage is TRBJ2-3, with a possible D match to TRBD2 (5 bases). CDR1 LGHNA and CDR2 YSLEER come from the germline V gene. V lost 1 base to trimming and J lost 2 bases, with 13 bases between them. The CDR3 runs to 16 residues.

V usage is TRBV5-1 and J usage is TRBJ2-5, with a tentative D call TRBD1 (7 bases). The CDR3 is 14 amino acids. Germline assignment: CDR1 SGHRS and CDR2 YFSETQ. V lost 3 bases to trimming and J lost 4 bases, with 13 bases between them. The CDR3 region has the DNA TGCGCCAGCAGCTCTTCAGGGGGAGGAGAGACCCAGTACTTC. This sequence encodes CASSSSGGGETQYF.

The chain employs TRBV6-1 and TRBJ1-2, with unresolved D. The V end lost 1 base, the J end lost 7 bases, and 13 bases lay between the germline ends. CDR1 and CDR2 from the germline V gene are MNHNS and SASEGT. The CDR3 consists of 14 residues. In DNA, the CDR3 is TGTGCCAGCAGTGAAGGAGTATCCATGGGTGGCTACACCTTC. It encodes CASSEGVSMGGYTF.

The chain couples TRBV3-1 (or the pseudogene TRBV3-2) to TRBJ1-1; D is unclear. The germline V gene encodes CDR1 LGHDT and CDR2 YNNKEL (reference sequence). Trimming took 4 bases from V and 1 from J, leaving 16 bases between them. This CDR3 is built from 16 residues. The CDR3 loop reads CASSPGSWHPNTEAFF. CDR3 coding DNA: TGTGCCAGCAGCCCGGGATCTTGGCACCCGAACACTGAAGCTTTCTTT.

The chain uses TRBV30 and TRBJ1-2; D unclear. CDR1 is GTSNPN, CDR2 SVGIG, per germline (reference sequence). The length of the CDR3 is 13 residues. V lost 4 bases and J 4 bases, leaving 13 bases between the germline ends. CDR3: CAWNPLGSYGYTF. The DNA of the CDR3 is TGTGCCTGGAACCCGTTAGGGTCCTATGGCTACACCTTC.

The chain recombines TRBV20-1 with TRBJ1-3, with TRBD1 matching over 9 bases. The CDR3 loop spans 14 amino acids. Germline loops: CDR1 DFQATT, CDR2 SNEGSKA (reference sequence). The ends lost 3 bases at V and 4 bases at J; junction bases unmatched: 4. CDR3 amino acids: CSASKQGAGNTIYF. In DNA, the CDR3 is TGCAGTGCTAGTAAACAGGGGGCCGGAAACACCATATATTTT.

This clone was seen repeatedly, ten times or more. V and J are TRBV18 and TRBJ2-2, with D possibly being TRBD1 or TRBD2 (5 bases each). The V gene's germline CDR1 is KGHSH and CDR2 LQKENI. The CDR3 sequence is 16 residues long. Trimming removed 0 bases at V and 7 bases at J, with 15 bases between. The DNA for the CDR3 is TGTGCCAGCTCACCACCGGTGTCCGGGGCCGGCGGGGAGCTGTTTTTT. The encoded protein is CASSPPVSGAGGELFF.

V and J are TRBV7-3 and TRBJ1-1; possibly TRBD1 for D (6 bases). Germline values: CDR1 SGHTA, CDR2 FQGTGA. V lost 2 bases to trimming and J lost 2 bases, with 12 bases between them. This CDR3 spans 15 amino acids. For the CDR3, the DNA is TGTGCCAGCAGCTTATGGGGACATAGAAACACTGAAGCTTTCTTT. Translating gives CASSLWGHRNTEAFF.

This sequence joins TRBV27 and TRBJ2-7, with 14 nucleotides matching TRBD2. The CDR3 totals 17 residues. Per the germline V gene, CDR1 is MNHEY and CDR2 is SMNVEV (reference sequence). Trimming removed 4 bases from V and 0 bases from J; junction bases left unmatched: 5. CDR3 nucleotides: TGTGCCAGCAGTTCCCGGGGACTAGCGGGGGCCTCCTACGAGCAGTACTTC. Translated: CASSSRGLAGASYEQYF.

CDR3 sequence: CVRYRDRHRNTIYF. The CDR3 DNA is TGCGTACGATACCGGGACCGGCATCGAAACACCATATATTTT. This rearrangement joins TRBV23-1 to TRBJ1-3; possibly TRBD1 for D (5 bases). TRBV23-1 is an ORF for which the function is uncertain. The CDR3 runs 14 residues.

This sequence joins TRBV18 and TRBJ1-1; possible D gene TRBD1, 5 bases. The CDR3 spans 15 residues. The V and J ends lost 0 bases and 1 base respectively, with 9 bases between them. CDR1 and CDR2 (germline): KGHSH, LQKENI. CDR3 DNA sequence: TGTGCCAGCTCACCACCGTTAGGGGAGAACACTGAAGCTTTCTTT. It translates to CASSPPLGENTEAFF.

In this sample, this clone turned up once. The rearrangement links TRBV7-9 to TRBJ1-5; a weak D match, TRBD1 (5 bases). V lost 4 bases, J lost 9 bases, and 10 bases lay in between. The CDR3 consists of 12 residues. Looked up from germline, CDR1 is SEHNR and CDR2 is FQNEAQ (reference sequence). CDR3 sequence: CASSSLGGPQHF. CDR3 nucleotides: TGTGCCAGCAGCTCCCTTGGGGGGCCCCAGCATTTT.

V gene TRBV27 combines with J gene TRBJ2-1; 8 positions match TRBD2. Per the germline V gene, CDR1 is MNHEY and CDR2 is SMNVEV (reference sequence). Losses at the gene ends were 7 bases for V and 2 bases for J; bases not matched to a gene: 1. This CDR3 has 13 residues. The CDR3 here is CASTGGPYNEQFF. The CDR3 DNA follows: TGTGCCAGCACGGGGGGGCCCTACAATGAGCAGTTCTTC.

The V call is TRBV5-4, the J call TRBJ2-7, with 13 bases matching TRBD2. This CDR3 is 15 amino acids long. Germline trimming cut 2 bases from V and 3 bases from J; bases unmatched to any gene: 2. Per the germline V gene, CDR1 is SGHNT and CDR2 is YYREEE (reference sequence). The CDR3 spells CASSLLAGGRYEQYF. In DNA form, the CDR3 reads TGTGCCAGCAGCTTACTAGCGGGGGGGCGCTACGAGCAGTACTTC.

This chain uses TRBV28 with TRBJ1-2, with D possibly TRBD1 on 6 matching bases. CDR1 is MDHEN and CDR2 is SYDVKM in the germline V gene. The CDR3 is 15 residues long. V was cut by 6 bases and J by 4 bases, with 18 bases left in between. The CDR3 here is CASSPRTARLYGYTF. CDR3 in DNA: TGTGCCAGCAGCCCAAGGACAGCGAGACTCTATGGCTACACCTTC.

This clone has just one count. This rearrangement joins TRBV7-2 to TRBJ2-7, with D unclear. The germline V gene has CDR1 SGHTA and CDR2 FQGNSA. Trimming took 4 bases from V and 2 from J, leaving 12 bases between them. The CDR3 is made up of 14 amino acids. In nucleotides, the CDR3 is TGTGCCAGCAGCTACCACGACATAGCCTACGAGCAGTACTTC. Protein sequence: CASSYHDIAYEQYF.

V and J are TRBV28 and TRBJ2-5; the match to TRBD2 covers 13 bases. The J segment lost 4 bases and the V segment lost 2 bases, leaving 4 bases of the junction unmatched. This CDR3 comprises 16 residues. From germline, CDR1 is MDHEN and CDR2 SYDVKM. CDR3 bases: TGTGCCAGCAGTTTAGAGGGACTAGCGGGGCGAGAGACCCAGTACTTC. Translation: CASSLEGLAGRETQYF.

CDR3 DNA sequence: TGTGCCAGTAAGTCGCCCGGAGAAGGAGATACGCAGTATTTT. It yields the protein CASKSPGEGDTQYF. The chain combines TRBV19 with TRBJ2-3; D is undetermined. CDR3 length: 14 residues. Germline CDR1 LNHDA, CDR2 SQIVND (reference sequence). Deletions cut 7 bases from V and 5 bases from J, with 16 bases between.